The entry below gives a single T cell receptor (beta chain) sequence along with its context. The sample comes from a study of blood T cell repertoires in COVID-19. Study background: Acute and convalescent COVID-19 specimens originated in the United States, Italy and Spain. Sample material is recorded as cDNA or gDNA derived from T cells, B-cell-depleted T cells, or PBMCs.

Original methodology: How many nucleated cells were present was estimated from reference gene primer amplification. Assay: immunoSEQ multiplex PCR; the TCRdb copy retains only in-frame clones and omits some. V, J and clone size are taken as reported in that table, and D and trimming were inferred from the DNA itself. The table shows under 200,000 clones, with roughly 80% occurring only once. V shed 0 bases and J shed 6 bases, with 14 bases lying between them. From germline, CDR1 is SGHRS and CDR2 YFSETQ. This CDR3 spans 15 amino acids. This sequence joins TRBV5-1 and TRBJ2-3; D may be TRBD2 (6 bases). Source material: peripheral blood. The TCR sequence derives from a woman in her 30s with acute or convalescent COVID-19. Here the CDR3 DNA reads TGCGCCAGCAGCTTGGAAGGGACTGCCGGGGATACGCAGTATTTT. Amino acid sequence: CASSLEGTAGDTQYF.